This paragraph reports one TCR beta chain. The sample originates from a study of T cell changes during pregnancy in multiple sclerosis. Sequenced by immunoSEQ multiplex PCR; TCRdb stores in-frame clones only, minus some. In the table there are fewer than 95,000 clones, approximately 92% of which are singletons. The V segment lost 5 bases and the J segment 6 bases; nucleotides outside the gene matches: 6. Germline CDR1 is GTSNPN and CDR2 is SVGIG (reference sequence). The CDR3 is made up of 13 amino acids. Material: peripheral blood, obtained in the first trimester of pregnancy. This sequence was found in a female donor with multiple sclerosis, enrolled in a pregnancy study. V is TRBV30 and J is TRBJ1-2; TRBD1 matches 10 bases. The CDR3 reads CAWAGTGEDGYTF. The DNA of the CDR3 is TGTGCCTGGGCCGGGACAGGGGAGGATGGCTACACCTTC.